Described below is a single T cell receptor beta chain sequence and its context. The data were taken from a study of OX40 agonist ivuxolimab in advanced cancers. Trimming removed 7 bases from V and 2 bases from J, with 15 bases in between. CDR1 and CDR2 from the germline V gene are MNHEY and SVGAGI. This CDR3 is 14 amino acids long. TCRdb's table, derived via immunoSEQ multiplex PCR, lists solely in-frame clones and lacks some. In the table there are 15,000 to 25,000 clones, roughly 89% of which are singletons. The sequences come from CD4+ or CD8+ T cells sorted from blood, collected in a trial of the OX40 agonist ivuxolimab. The chain uses TRBV6-5 and TRBJ2-7; D perhaps matches TRBD2 (6 bases). The sequence came from an adult with an advanced solid tumor such as melanoma, head and neck, liver or kidney cancer. As DNA, the CDR3 is TGTGCCAGCAACCGCTACGGGGAGGCCTACGAGCAGTACTTC. It translates to CASNRYGEAYEQYF.